Sequencing of this TCR beta chain was carried out in a study of regulatory T cells in long-lasting Graves disease. Study-level background: Patients with new Graves' disease had used antithyroid drugs below 3 months.

Study-level results: Graves' patients with persistent disease showed TCR diversity lower than patients newly diagnosed.

Described time point: newly diagnosed GD, antithyroid drugs for less than 3 months. PBMC RNA served as the TCR library source. This CDR3 region has 14 residues. CDR1 and CDR2 (germline): MNHNS, SASEGT. The V and J ends lost 6 bases and 2 bases respectively, with 10 bases between them. This clonotype occurred many times. Its antigen is undetermined. Libraries of TCR beta came from iRepertoire HTBI primers plus Arm-PCR of CDR3 regions. TCRdb itself ran the multiplex PCR reads through MiXCR, one entry per CDR3 protein. The sample comprises around 450,000 distinct CDR3 sequences, roughly 17% of which are singletons, and 9.5% to 15% rests with the top ten. These same records also appear under a second study, on T cells in Graves' hyperthyroidism and ophthalmopathy. That paper states: HTBI primers drove first-round RT-PCR of the TCR CDR3.

This receptor was obtained from a man in his forties with Graves disease. Specimen: peripheral blood mononuclear cells (PBMCs), collected at new diagnosis, from a patient treated with antithyroid drugs. The gene calls are TRBV6-1 and TRBJ2-2; D gene ambiguous. CDR3 coding DNA: TGTGCCAGCAGCCCGGACGGCAACACCGGGGAGCTGTTTTTT. It translates to CASSPDGNTGELFF.